This entry is about one T cell receptor beta chain. Assay: immunoSEQ multiplex PCR; the TCRdb copy retains only in-frame clones and omits some. The sample has 90,000 to 100,000 clones, approximately 86% seen once; the top ten hold more than 1.5%. The source of the sample is a study of blood T cell repertoires in COVID-19. Study overall: The United States, Italy and Spain provided the acute and convalescent COVID-19 samples.

Trimming pared 0 bases from V and 11 bases from J, leaving 11 bases between. Germline V gene lookup returns CDR1 SGHNT and CDR2 YYREEE (reference sequence). The CDR3 totals 12 residues. The receptor was isolated from a man older than 75 with acute or convalescent COVID-19. This chain links TRBV5-4 with TRBJ1-2, with D possibly matching TRBD1 (5 bases). The sample comprised peripheral blood. Here the CDR3 reads CASSLEGEVYTF. CDR3 nucleotides: TGTGCCAGCAGCTTGGAAGGGGAGGTGTACACCTTC.